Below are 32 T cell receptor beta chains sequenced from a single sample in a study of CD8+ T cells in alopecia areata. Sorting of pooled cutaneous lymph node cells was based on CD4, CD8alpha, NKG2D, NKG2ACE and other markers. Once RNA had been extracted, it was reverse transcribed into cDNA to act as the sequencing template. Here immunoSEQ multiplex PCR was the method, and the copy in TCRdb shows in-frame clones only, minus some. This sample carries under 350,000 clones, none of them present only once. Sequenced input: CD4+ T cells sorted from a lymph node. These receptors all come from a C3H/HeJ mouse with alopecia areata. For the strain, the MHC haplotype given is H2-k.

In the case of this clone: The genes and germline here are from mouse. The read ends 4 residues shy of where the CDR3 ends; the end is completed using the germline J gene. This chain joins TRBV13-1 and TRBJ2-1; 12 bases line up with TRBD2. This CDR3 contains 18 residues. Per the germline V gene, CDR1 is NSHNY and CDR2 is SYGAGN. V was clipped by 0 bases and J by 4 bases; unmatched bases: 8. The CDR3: CASSDGKRDWGDYAEQFF. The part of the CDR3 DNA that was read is TGTGCCAGCAGTGATGGGAAACGGGACTGGGGGGATTATGCT.

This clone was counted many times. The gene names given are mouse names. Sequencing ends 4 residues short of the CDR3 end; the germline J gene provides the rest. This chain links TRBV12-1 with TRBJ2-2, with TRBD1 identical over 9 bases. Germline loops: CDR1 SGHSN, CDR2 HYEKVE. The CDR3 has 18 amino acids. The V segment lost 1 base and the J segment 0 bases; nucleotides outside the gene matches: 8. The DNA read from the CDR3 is TGTGCCAGCTCTCTTTCCGGGACAGGGATGCCAAACACCGGG. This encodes CASSLSGTGMPNTG. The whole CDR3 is CASSLSGTGMPNTGQLYF.

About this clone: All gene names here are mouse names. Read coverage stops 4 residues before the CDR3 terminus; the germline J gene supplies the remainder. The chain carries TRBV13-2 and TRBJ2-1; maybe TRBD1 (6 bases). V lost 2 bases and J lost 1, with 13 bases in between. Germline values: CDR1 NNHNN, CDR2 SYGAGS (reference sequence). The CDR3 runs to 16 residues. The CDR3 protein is CASGEPEGQNYAEQFF. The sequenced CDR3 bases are TGTGCCAGCGGTGAGCCAGAGGGACAAAACTATGCT.

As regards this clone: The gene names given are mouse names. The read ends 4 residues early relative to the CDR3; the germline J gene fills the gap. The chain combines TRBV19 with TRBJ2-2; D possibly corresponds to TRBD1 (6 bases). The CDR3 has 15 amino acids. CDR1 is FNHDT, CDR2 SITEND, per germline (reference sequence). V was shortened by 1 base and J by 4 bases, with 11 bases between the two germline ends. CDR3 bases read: TGTGCCAGCAGTATACAGGGGAAGGGCACCGGG. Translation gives CASSIQGKGTG. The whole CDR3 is CASSIQGKGTGQLYF.

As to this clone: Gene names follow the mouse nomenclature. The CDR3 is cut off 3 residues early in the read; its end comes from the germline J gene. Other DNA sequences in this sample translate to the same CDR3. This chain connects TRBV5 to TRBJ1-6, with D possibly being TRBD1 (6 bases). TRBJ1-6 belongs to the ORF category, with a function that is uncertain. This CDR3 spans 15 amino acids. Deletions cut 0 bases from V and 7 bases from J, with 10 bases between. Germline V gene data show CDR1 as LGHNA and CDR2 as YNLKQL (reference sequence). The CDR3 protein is CASSQEGARNSPLYF. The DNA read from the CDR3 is TGTGCCAGCAGCCAAGAGGGGGCGCGCAATTCGCCC.

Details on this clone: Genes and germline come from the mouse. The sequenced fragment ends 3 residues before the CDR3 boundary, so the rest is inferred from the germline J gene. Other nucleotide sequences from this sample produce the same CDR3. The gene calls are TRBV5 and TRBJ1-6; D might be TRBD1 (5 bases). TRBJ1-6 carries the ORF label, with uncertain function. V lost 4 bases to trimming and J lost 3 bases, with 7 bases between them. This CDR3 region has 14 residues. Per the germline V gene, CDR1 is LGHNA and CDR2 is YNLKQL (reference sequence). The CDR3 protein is CASSRDSYNSPLYF. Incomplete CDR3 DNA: TGTGCCAGCAGCCGCGACAGCTATAATTCGCCC.

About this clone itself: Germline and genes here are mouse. The sequenced CDR3 bases are TGCACCTGCAGTGCCCCGACTGGGGGGTTTCAAGAC. Translated: CTCSAPTGGFQD. The whole CDR3 sequence is CTCSAPTGGFQDTQYF. This chain uses TRBV1 with TRBJ2-5; 10 nucleotides agree with TRBD2. The CDR3 end falls 4 residues outside the read, so it is completed with the germline J gene. The CDR3 has 16 amino acids. V dropped 3 bases and J dropped 3; count of bases not matched to a gene: 6. Per germline, CDR1 NSQYPW and CDR2 LRSPGD (reference sequence).

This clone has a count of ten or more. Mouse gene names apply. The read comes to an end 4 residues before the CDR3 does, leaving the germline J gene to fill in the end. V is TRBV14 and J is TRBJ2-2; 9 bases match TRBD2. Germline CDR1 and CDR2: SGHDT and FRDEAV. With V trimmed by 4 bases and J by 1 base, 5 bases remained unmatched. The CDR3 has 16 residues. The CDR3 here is CASSPRLGVNTGQLYF. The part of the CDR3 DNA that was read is TGTGCCAGCAGTCCCCGACTGGGGGTAAACACCGGG. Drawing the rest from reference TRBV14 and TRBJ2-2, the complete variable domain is EAGVTQSPRYAVLQEGQAVSFWCDPISGHDTLYWYQQPRDQGPQLLVYFRDEAVIDNSQLPSDRFSAVRPKGTNSTLKIQSAKQGDTATYLCASSPRLGVNTGQLYFGEGSKLTVL.

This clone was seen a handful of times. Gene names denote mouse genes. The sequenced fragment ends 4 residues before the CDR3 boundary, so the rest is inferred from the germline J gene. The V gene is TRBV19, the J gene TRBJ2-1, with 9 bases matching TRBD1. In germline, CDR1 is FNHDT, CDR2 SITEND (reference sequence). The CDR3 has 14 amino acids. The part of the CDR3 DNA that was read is TGTGCCAGCAGTCGGACAGGGGCGAGGGCT. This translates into CASSRTGARA. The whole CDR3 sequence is CASSRTGARAEQFF.

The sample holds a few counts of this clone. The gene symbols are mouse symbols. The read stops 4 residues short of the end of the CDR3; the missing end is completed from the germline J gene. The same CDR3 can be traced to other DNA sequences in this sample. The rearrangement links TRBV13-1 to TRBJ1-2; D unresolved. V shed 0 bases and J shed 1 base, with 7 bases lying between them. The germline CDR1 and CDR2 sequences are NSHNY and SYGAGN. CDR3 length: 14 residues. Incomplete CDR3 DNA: TGTGCCAGCAGTGATGCAGGAAAAAACTCC. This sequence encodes CASSDAGKNS. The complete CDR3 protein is CASSDAGKNSDYTF.

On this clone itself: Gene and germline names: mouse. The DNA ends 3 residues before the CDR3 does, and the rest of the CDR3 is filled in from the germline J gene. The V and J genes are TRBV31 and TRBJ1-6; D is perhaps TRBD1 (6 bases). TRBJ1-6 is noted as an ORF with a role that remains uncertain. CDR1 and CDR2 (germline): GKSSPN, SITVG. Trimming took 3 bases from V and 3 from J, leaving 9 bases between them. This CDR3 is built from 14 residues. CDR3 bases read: TGTGCCTGGAGCCAGACAGGCTATAATTCGCCC. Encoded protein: CAWSQTGYNSP. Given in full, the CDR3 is CAWSQTGYNSPLYF.

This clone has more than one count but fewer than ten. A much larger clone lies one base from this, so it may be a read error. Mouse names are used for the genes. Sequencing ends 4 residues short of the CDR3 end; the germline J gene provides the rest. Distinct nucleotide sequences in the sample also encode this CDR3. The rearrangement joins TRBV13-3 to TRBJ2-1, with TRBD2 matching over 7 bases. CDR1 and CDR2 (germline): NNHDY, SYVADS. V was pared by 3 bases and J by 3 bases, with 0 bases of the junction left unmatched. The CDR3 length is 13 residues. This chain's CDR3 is CASSVGGYAEQFF. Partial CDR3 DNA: TGTGCCAGCAGTGTGGGGGGCTATGCT.

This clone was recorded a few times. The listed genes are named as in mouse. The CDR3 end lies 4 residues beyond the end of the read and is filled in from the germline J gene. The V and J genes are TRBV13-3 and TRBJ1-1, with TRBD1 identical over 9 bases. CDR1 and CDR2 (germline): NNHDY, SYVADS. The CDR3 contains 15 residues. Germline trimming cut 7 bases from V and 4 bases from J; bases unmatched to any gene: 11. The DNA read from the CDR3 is TGTGCCAGCCCTCCCGGGACAGGGCCCCCCACA. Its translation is CASPPGTGPPT. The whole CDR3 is CASPPGTGPPTEVFF.

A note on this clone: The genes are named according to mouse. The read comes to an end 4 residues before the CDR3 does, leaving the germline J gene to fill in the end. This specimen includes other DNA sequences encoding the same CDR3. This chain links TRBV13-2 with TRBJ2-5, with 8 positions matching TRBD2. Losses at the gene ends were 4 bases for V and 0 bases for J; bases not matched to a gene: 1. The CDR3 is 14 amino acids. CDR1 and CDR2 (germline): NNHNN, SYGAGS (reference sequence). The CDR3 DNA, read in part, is TGTGCCAGCGGTCGACTGGGGAACCAAGAC. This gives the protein CASGRLGNQD. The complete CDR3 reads CASGRLGNQDTQYF.

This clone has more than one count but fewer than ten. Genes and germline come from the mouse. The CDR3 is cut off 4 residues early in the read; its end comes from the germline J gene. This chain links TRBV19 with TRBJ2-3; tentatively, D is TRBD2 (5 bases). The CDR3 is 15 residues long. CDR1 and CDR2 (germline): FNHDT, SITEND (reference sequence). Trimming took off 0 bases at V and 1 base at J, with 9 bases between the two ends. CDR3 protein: CASSIANGGAETLYF. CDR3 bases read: TGTGCCAGCAGTATAGCTAATGGGGGTGCAGAA.

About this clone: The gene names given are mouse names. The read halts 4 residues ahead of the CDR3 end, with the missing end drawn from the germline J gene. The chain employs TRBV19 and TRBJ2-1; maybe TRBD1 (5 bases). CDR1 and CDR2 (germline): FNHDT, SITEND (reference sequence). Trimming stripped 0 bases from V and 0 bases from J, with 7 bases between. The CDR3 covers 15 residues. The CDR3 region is CASSIVDTNYAEQFF. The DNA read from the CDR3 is TGTGCCAGCAGTATAGTGGACACTAACTATGCT.

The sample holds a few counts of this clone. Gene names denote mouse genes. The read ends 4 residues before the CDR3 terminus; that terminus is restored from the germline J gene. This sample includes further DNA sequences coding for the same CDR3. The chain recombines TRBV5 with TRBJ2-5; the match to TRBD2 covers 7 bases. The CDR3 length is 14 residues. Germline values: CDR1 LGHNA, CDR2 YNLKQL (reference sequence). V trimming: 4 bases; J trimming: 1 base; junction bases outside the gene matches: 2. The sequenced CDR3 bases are TGTGCCAGCAGCCGGGGGGGTGACCAAGAC. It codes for CASSRGGDQD. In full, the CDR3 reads CASSRGGDQDTQYF.

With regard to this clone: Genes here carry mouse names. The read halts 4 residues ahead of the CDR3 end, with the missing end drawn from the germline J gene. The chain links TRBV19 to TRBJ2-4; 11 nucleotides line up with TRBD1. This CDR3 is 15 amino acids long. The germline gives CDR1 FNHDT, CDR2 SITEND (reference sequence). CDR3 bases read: TGTGCCAGCAGTCCCCGGGACAGGGGGAAAAAC. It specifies CASSPRDRGKN. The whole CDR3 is CASSPRDRGKNTLYF.

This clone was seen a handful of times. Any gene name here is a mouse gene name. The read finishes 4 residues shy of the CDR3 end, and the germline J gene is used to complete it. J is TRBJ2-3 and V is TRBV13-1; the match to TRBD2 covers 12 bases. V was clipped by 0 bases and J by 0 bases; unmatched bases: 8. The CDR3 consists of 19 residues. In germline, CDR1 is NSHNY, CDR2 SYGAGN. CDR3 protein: CASSDVRDWGASSAETLYF. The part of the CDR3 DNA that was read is TGTGCCAGCAGTGATGTCCGGGACTGGGGGGCCTCTAGTGCAGAA.

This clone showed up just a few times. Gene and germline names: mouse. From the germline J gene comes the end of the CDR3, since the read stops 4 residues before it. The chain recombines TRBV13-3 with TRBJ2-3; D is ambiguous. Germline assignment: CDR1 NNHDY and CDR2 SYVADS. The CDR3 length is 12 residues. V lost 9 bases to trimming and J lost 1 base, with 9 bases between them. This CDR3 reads CAIKVRAETLYF. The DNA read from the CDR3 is TGTGCCATCAAGGTCCGTGCAGAA.

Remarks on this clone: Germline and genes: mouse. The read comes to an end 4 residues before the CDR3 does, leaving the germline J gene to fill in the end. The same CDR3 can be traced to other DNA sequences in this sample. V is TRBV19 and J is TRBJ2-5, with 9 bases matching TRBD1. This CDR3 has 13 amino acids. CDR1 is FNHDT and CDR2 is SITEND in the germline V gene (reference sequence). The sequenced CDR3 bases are TGTGCCAGCAGTAAACAGGGGGCGGAC. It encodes CASSKQGAD. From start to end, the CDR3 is CASSKQGADTQYF.

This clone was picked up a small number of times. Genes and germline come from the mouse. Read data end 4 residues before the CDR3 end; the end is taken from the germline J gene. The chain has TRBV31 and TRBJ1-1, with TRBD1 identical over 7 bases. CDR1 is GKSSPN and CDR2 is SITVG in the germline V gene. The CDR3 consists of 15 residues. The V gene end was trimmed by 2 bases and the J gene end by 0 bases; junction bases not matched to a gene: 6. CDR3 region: CAWSEPGTANTEVFF. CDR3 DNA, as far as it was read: TGTGCCTGGAGTGAACCCGGGACAGCAAACACA.

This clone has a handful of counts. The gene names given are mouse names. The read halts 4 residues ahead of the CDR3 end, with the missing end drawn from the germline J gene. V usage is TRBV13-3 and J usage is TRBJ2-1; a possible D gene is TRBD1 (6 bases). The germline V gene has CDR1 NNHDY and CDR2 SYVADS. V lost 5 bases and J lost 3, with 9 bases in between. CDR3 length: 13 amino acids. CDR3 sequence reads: CASRGDTYAEQFF. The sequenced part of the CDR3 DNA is TGTGCCAGCAGGGGGGACACCTATGCT.

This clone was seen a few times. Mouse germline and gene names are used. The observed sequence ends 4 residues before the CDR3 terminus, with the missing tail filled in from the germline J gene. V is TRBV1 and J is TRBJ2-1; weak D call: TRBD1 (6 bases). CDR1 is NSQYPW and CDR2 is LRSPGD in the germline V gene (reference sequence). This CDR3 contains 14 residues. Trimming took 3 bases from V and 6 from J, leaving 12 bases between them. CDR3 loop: CTCSAPGAGAEQFF. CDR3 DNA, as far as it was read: TGCACCTGCAGTGCTCCAGGGGCGGGTGCT.

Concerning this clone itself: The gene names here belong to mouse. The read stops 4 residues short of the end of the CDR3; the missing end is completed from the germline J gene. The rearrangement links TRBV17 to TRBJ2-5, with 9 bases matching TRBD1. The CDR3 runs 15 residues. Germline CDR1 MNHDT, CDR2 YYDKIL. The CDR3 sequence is CASSPHRGREDTQYF. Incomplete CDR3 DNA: TGTGCTAGCAGTCCACACAGGGGGCGGGAAGAC.

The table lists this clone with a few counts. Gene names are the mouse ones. CDR3 bases read: TGTGCCAGCAGTGAACTCGGG. Protein product: CASSELG. The entire CDR3 reads CASSELGQLYF. V and J are TRBV13-1 and TRBJ2-2, with D hard to call. The sequenced fragment ends 4 residues before the CDR3 boundary, so the rest is inferred from the germline J gene. CDR1 is NSHNY and CDR2 is SYGAGN in the germline V gene. CDR3 length: 11 amino acids.

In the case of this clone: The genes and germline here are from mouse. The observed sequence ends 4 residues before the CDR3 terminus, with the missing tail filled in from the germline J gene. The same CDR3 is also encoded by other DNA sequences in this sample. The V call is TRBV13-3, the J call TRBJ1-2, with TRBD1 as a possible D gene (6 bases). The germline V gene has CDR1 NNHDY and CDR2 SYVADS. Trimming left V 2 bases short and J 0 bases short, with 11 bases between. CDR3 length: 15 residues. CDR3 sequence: CASSESGAANSDYTF. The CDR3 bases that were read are TGTGCCAGCAGTGAATCAGGGGCTGCAAACTCC.

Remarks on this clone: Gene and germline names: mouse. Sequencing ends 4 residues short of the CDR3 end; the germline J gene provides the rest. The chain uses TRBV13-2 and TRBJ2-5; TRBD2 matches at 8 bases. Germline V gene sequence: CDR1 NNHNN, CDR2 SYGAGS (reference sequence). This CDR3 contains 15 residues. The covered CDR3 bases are TGTGCCAGCGGTGCCTGGGGGGCCGGGGGAGAC. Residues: CASGAWGAGGD. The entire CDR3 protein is CASGAWGAGGDTQYF.

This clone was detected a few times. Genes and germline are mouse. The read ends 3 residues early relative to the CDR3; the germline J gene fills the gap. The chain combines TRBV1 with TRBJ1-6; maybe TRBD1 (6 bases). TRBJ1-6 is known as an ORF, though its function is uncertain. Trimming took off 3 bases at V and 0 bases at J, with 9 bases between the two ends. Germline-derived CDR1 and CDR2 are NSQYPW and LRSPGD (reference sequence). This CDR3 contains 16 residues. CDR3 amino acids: CTCSAQTGSYNSPLYF. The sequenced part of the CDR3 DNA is TGCACCTGCAGTGCCCAGACAGGTTCCTATAATTCGCCC.

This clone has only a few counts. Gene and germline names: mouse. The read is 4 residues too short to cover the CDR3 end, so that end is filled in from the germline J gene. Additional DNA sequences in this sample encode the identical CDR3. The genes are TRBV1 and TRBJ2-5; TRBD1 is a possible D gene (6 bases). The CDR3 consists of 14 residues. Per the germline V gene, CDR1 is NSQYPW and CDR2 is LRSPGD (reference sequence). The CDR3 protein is CTCSAGQGKDTQYF. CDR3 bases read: TGCACCTGCAGTGCAGGTCAGGGGAAGGAC.

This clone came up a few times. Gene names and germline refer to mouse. The CDR3 here is CAWSLSWGFYAEQFF. The covered CDR3 bases are TGTGCCTGGAGTCTCTCCTGGGGGTTCTATGCT. The rearrangement links TRBV31 to TRBJ2-1, with 7 bases identical to TRBD2. The read terminates 4 residues before the CDR3 end, so the remaining end is supplied by the germline J gene. Unmatched junction bases numbered 5, after V lost 0 bases and J lost 3 bases. The CDR3 is 15 residues long. CDR1 and CDR2 (germline): GKSSPN, SITVG.

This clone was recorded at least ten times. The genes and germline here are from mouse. The CDR3 spells CASSGQGAYEQYF. The covered CDR3 bases are TGTGCCAGCAGTGGACAGGGGGCGTAT. The chain recombines TRBV19 with TRBJ2-7; TRBD1 matches 11 bases. The CDR3 end is not reached by the read, which stops 4 residues before it; the germline J gene fills it in. CDR1 is FNHDT, CDR2 SITEND, per germline (reference sequence). The CDR3 contains 13 residues.